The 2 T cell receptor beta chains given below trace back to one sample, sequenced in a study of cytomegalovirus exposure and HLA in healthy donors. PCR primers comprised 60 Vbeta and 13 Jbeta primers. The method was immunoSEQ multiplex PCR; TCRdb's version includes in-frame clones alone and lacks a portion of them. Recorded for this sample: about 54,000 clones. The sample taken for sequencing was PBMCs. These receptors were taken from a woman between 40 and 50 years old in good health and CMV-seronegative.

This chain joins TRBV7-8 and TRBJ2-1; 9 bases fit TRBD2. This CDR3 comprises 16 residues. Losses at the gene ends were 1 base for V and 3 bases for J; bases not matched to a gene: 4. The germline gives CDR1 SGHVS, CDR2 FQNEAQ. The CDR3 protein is CASSLVSGGHYNEQFF. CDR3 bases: TGTGCCAGCAGCTTAGTTAGCGGGGGACACTACAATGAGCAGTTCTTC. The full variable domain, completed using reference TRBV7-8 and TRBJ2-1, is GAGVSQSPRYKVAKRGQDVALRCDPISGHVSLFWYQQALGQGPEFLTYFQNEAQLDKSGLPSDRFFAERPEGSVSTLKIQRTQQEDSAVYLCASSLVSGGHYNEQFFGPGTRLTVL.

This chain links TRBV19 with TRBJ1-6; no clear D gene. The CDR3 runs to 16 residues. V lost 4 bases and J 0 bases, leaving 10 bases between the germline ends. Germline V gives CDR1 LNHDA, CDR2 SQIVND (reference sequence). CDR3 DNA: TGTGCCAGTAGTAGACCCCGGAGCTCCTATAATTCACCCCTCCACTTT. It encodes CASSRPRSSYNSPLHF.